The subject of this entry is one TCR beta chain. The target antigen is unknown. The sample belongs to a study of shared clonotypes between healthy human individuals. Study-wide results and caveats: Non-shared clonotypes were found to have lower generation probabilities than the clonotypes that were shared by all four of the sorted-subset donors.

Produced via immunoSEQ multiplex PCR; TCRdb's table is partial and in-frame only. The sample includes around 2.3 million clones, more than 90% seen only once; the top ten take about 0.13%. The sample comprised naive CD4+ T cells sorted from blood. Subset in this sample: CD45RA+ positively selected. This clonotype was sampled from a man younger than 30 in good health.

CDR3 residues: CATSRDPGAGGNTIYF. In DNA form, the CDR3 reads TGTGCCACCAGCAGAGATCCCGGCGCGGGAGGAAACACCATATATTTT. The chain combines TRBV15 with TRBJ1-3; D unresolved. Trimming pared 0 bases from V and 4 bases from J, leaving 13 bases between. Germline-derived CDR1 and CDR2 are LNHNV and YYDKDF (reference sequence). CDR3 length: 16 residues.